The 11 T cell receptor beta chains in this list originate from one sample, sequenced in a study of blood T cell repertoires in COVID-19. Assay: immunoSEQ multiplex PCR; the TCRdb copy retains only in-frame clones and omits some. The table lists 130,000 or so clones, around nine tenths of them singletons, with around 18% in the top ten. Sequencing used peripheral blood. The receptors come from a man between 50 and 59 years old with active or convalescent COVID-19.

The gene calls are TRBV5-8 and TRBJ2-1; 10 bases match TRBD1. CDR1 is SGHTS, CDR2 YDEGEE, per germline. After removal of 0 bases from V and 7 bases from J, the junction contained 4 bases not matched to a gene. The CDR3 has 15 amino acids. The DNA of the CDR3 is TGTGCCAGCAGCTTGGCTAGGACAGGGGGAAATGAGCAGTTCTTC. It is translated as CASSLARTGGNEQFF.

This sequence joins TRBV5-1 and TRBJ2-1, with D maybe TRBD1 (5 bases). Germline-derived CDR1 and CDR2 are SGHRS and YFSETQ. This CDR3 contains 15 residues. Trimming removed 4 bases at V and 7 bases at J, with 18 bases between. The CDR3 reads CASSDKLGSGNEQFF. CDR3 nucleotide sequence: TGCGCCAGCAGCGATAAGCTGGGGTCAGGGAATGAGCAGTTCTTC.

A single count supports this clone. The rearrangement links TRBV11-2 to TRBJ2-2, with D tentatively TRBD2 (6 bases). CDR3 length: 14 residues. Germline V gene data show CDR1 as SGHAT and CDR2 as FQNNGV. V lost 5 bases and J lost 7, with 14 bases in between. The CDR3 nucleotides are TGTGCCAGCAGCCCGCGGACTAACGGCGGGGAGCTGTTTTTT. It specifies CASSPRTNGGELFF.

This clone was seen only once. The genes are TRBV4-1 and TRBJ1-1; D is unresolved. V lost 4 bases and J 1 base, leaving 13 bases between the germline ends. Germline CDR1 and CDR2: MGHRA and YSYEKL. The CDR3 covers 15 residues. The CDR3 nucleotides read TGCGCCAGCAGCCGAACCTCAGTTGAGAACACTGAAGCTTTCTTT. It codes for CASSRTSVENTEAFF.

The chain carries TRBV11-3 and TRBJ1-1, with TRBD1 identical over 8 bases. The CDR3 is 16 amino acids. J was trimmed by 1 base and V by 7 bases; bases with no gene match: 11. CDR1 SGHNT and CDR2 YENEEA come from the germline V gene. Here the CDR3 DNA reads TGTGCCAGCACCAAACCACGGACAGGGACGAACACTGAAGCTTTCTTT. It encodes CASTKPRTGTNTEAFF.

The rearrangement joins TRBV7-2 to TRBJ1-1, with a weak D call TRBD1 (6 bases). The V gene's germline CDR1 is SGHTA and CDR2 FQGNSA. This CDR3 is 15 amino acids long. The germline V and J ends were trimmed by 2 bases and 2 bases, with 12 bases remaining between them. CDR3 loop: CASSLKGVINTEAFF. In nucleotides, the CDR3 is TGTGCCAGCAGCTTAAAGGGGGTAATAAACACTGAAGCTTTCTTT.

The chain is built from TRBV5-6 and TRBJ2-7, with TRBD2 matching over 10 bases. The trim removed 0 bases at V and 3 bases at J, leaving 3 bases unmatched. Germline V CDR1 and CDR2: SGHDT, YYEEEE. This CDR3 region has 15 residues. CDR3: CASSLVLAGVYEQYF. As DNA, the CDR3 is TGTGCCAGCAGCTTGGTGCTAGCGGGGGTCTACGAGCAGTACTTC.

This sequence joins TRBV5-5 and TRBJ1-6; D unclear. Germline lookup yields CDR1 SGHKS and CDR2 YYEKEE (reference sequence). The CDR3 has 14 amino acids. Trimming took off 0 bases at V and 7 bases at J, with 8 bases between the two ends. The CDR3 reads CASSLDSKNSPLHF. CDR3 bases: TGTGCCAGCAGCTTGGACAGCAAGAATTCACCCCTCCACTTT. The full variable domain, completed using reference TRBV5-5 and TRBJ1-6, is DAGVTQSPTHLIKTRGQQVTLRCSPISGHKSVSWYQQVLGQGPQFIFQYYEKEERGRGNFPDRFSARQFPNYSSELNVNALLLGDSALYLCASSLDSKNSPLHFGNGTRLTVT.

The genes are TRBV9 and TRBJ1-4; no clear D. CDR3 size: 15 residues. V gave up 4 bases and J gave up 5 bases, with 15 bases separating them. CDR1 is SGDLS and CDR2 is YYNGEE in the germline V gene. The CDR3 is CASSFGGELNEKLFF. The CDR3 DNA reads TGTGCCAGCAGCTTCGGAGGCGAATTAAATGAAAAACTGTTTTTT. Supplemented by reference TRBV9 and TRBJ1-4, the full variable domain reads DSGVTQTPKHLITATGQRVTLRCSPRSGDLSVYWYQQSLDQGLQFLIQYYNGEERAKGNILERFSAQQFPDLHSELNLSSLELGDSALYFCASSFGGELNEKLFFGSGTQLSVL.

This clone was counted a few times. The V gene is TRBV5-8, the J gene TRBJ1-5, with D unclear. Germline assignment: CDR1 SGHTS and CDR2 YDEGEE. The CDR3 loop spans 15 amino acids. Deletions cut 2 bases from V and 0 bases from J, with 9 bases between. This CDR3 reads CASSFQSYSNQPQHF. Here the CDR3 DNA reads TGTGCCAGCAGCTTCCAGTCTTATAGCAATCAGCCCCAGCATTTT.

This chain uses TRBV15 with TRBJ2-3; 7 positions match TRBD1. Germline-derived CDR1 and CDR2 are LNHNV and YYDKDF (reference sequence). V trimming: 4 bases; J trimming: 3 bases; junction bases outside the gene matches: 7. CDR3 length: 15 residues. In DNA, the CDR3 is TGTGCCACCAGCATCGACAGGGCTCGGACAGATACGCAGTATTTT. Its protein product is CATSIDRARTDTQYF.